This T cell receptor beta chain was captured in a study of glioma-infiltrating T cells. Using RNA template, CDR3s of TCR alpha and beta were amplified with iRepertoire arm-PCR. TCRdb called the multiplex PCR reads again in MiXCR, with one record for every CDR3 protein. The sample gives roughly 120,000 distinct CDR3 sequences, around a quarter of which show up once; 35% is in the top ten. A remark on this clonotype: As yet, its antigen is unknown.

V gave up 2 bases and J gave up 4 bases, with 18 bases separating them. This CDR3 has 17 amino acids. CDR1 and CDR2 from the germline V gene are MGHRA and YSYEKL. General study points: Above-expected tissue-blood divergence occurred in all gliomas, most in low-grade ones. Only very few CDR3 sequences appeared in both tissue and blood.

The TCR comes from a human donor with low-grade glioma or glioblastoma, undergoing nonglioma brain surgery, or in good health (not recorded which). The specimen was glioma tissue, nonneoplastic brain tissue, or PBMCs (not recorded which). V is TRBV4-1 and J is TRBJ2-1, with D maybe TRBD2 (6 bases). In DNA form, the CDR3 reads TGCGCCAGCAGCCAACTCCCTAGGGAGGAAGGGTACAATGAGCAGTTCTTC. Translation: CASSQLPREEGYNEQFF.